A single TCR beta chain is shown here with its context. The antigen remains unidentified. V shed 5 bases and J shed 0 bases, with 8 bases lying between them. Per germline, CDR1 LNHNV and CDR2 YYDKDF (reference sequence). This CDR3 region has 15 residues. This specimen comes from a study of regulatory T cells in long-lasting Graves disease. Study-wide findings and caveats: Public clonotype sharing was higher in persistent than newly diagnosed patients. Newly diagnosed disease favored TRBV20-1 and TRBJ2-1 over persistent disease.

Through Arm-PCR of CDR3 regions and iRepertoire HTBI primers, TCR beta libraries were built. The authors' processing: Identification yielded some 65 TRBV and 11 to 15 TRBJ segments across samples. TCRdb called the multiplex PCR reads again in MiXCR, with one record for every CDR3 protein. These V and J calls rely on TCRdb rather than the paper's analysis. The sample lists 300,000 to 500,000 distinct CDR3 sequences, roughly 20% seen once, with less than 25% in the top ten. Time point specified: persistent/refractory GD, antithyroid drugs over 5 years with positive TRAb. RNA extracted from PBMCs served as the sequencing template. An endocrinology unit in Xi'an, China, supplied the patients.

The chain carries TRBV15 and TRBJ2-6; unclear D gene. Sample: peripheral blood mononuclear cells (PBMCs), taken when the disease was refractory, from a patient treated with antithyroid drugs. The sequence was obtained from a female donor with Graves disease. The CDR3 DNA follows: TGTGCCACCAGCCCCCCGTTCTCTGGGGCCAACGTCCTGACTTTC. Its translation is CATSPPFSGANVLTF.